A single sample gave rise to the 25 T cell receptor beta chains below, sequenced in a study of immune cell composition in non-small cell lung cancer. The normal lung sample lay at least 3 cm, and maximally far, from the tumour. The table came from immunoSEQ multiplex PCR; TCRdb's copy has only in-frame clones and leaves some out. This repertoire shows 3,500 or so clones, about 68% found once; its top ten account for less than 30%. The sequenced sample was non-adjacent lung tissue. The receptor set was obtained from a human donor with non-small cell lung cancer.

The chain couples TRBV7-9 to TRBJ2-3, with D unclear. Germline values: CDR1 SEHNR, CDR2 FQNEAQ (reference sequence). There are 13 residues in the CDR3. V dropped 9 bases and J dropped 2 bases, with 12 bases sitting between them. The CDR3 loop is CASQTPYTDTQYF. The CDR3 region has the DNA TGTGCCAGTCAGACTCCGTACACAGATACGCAGTATTTT. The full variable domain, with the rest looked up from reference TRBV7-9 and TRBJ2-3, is DTGVSQNPRHKITKRGQNVTFRCDPISEHNRLYWYRQTLGQGPEFLTYFQNEAQLEKSRLLSDRFSAERPKGSFSTLEIQRTEQGDSAMYLCASQTPYTDTQYFGPGTRLTVL.

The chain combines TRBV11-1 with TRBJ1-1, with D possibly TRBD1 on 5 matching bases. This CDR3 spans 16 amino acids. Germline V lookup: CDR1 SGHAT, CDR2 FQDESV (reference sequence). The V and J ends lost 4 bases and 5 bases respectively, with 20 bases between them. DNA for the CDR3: TGTGCCAGCAGCTCCCCAGGGCTAGGAAAGTGGACTGAAGCTTTCTTT. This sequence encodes CASSSPGLGKWTEAFF. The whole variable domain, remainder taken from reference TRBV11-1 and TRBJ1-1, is EAEVAQSPRYKITEKSQAVAFWCDPISGHATLYWYRQILGQGPELLVQFQDESVVDDSQLPKDRFSAERLKGVDSTLKIQPAELGDSAMYLCASSSPGLGKWTEAFFGQGTRLTVV.

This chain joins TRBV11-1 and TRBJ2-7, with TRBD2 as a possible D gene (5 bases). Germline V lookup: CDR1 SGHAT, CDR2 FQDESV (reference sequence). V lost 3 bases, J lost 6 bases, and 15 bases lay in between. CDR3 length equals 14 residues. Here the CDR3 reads CASSLRAAPAEQYF. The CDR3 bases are TGTGCCAGCAGCTTGAGGGCGGCCCCGGCCGAGCAGTACTTC.

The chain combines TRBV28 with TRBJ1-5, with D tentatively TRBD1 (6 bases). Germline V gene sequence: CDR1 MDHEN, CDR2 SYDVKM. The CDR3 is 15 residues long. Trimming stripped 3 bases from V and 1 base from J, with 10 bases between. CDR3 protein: CASSFRGGSNQPQHF. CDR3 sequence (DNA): TGTGCCAGCAGTTTCAGGGGAGGGAGCAATCAGCCCCAGCATTTT.

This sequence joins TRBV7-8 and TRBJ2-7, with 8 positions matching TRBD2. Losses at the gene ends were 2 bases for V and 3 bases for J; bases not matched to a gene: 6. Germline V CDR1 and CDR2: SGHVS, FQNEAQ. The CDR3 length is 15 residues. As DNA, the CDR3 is TGTGCCAGCAGCTTATCAGCGGGAGTAGGCTACGAGCAGTACGTC. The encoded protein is CASSLSAGVGYEQYV.

CDR3 nucleotides: TGTGCCAGCAGTGAAGCTAGTCTAGCGGGAGCCTACGAGCAGTACGTC. It yields the protein CASSEASLAGAYEQYV. The chain links TRBV6-1 to TRBJ2-7, with 10 bases identical to TRBD2. J was trimmed by 2 bases and V by 0 bases; bases with no gene match: 4. CDR1 and CDR2 (germline): MNHNS, SASEGT. The CDR3 totals 16 residues.

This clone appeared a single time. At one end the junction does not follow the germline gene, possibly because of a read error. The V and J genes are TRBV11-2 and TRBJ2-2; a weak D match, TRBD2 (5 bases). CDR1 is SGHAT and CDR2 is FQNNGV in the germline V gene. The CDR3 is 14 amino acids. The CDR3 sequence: CASSLDTNTGKLFF. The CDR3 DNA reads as TGTGCCAGCAGCTTAGATACGAACACCGGGAAGCTGTTTTTT.

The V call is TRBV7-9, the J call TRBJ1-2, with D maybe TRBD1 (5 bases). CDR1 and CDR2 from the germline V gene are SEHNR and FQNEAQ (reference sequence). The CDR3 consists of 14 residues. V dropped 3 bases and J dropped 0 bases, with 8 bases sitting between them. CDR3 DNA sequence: TGTGCCAGCAGCTTGGACACCGCTAACTATGGCTACACCTTC. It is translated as CASSLDTANYGYTF.

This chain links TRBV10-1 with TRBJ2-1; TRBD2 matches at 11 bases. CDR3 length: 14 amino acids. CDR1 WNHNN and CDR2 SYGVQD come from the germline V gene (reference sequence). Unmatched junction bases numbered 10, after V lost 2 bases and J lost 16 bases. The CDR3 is CASSEGLAGGKKFF. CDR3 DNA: TGCGCCAGCAGTGAGGGGCTAGCGGGGGGTAAAAAATTCTTC.

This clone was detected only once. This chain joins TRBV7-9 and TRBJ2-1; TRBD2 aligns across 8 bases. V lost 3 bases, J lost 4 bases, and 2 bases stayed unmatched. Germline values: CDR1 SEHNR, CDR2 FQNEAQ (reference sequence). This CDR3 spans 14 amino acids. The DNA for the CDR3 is TGTGCCAGCAGCTTCATAGCGGGATACAATGAGCAGTTCTTC. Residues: CASSFIAGYNEQFF.

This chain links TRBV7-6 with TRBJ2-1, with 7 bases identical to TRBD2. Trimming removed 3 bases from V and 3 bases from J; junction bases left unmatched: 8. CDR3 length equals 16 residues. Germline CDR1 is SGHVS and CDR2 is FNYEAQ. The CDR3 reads CASSLGHSGGYNEQFF. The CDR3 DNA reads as TGTGCCAGCAGCTTGGGTCATTCGGGGGGCTACAATGAGCAGTTCTTC.

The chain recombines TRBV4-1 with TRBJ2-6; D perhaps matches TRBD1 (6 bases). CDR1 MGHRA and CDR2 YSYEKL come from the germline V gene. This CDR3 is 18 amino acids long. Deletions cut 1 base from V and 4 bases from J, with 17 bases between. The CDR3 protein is CASSQAQGTFLGANVLTF. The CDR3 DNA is TGCGCCAGCAGCCAAGCCCAGGGGACCTTCCTGGGGGCCAACGTCCTGACTTTC.

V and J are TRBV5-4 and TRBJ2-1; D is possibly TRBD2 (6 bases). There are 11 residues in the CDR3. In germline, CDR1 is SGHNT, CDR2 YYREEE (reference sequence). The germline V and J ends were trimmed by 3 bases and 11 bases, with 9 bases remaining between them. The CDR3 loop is CASSYSGKQFF. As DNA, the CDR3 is TGTGCCAGCAGCTATAGCGGAAAGCAGTTCTTC.

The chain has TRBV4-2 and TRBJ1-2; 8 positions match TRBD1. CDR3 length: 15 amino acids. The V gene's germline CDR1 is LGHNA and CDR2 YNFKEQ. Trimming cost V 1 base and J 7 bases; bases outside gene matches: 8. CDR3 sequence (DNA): TGTGCCAGCAGCCAAGCCCAGGGGGCGGAATCTGGCTACACCTTC. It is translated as CASSQAQGAESGYTF.

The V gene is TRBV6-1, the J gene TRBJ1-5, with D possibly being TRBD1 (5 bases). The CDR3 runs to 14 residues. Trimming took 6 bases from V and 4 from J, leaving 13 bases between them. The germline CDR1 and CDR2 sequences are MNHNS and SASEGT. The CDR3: CASRPRTMNQPQHF. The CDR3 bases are TGTGCCAGCAGACCCCGGACAATGAATCAGCCCCAGCATTTT.

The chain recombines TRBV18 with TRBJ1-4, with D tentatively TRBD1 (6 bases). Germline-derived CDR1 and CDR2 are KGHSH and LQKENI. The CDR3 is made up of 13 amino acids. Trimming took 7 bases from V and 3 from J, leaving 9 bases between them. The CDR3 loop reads CASLQGPNEKLFF. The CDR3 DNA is TGTGCCAGCTTACAGGGCCCTAATGAAAAACTGTTTTTT.

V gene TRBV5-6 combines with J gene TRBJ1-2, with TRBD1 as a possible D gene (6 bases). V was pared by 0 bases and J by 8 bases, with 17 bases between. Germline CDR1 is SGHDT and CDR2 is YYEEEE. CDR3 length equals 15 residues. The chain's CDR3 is CASSLGTARGRGYTF. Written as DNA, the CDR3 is TGTGCCAGCAGCTTGGGGACAGCACGAGGACGGGGCTACACCTTC.

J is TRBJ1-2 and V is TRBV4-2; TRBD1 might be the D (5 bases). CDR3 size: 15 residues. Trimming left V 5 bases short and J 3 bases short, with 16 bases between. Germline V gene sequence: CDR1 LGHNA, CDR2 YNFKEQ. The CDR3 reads CASSLMGGDYYGYTF. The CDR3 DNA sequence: TGTGCCAGCAGCTTGATGGGGGGAGATTACTATGGCTACACCTTC.

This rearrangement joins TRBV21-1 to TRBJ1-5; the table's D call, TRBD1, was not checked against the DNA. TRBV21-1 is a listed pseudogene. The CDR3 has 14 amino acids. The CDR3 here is CASKRGNSNQPQHF. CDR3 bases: TGTGCCAGCAAAAGGGGGAATAGCAATCAGCCCCAGCATTTT.

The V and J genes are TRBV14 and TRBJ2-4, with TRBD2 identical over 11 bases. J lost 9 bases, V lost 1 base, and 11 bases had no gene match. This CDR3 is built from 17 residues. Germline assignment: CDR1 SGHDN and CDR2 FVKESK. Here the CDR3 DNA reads TGTGCCAGCAGCCAAGGGAGTTCACTAGCGGGGGAGCTCATTCAGTACTTC. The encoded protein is CASSQGSSLAGELIQYF.

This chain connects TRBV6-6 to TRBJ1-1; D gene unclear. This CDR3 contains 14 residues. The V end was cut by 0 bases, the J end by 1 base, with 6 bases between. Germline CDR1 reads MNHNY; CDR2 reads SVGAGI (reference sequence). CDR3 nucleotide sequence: TGTGCCAGCAGTTACTCTCCAGGGAACACTGAAGCTTTCTTT. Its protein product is CASSYSPGNTEAFF.

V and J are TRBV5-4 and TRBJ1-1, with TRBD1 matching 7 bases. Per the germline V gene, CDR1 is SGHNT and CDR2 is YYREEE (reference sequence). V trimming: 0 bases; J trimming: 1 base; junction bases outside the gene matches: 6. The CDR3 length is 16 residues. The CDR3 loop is CASSLERQGRNTEAFF. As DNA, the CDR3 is TGTGCCAGCAGCTTGGAACGACAGGGTCGGAACACTGAAGCTTTCTTT.

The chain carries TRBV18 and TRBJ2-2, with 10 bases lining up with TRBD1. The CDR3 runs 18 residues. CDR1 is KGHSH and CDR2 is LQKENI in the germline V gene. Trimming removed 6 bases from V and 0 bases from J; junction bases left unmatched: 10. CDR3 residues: CASSRDRGSISNTGELFF. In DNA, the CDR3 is TGTGCCAGCTCTCGGGACAGGGGTTCGATTTCGAACACCGGGGAGCTGTTTTTT.

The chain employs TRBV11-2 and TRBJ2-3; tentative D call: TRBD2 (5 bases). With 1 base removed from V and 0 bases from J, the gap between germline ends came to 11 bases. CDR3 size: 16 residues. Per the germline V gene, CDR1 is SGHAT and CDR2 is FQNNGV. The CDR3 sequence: CASSLGLRASTDTQYF. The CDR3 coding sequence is TGTGCCAGCAGCTTAGGGCTGCGGGCTAGCACAGATACGCAGTATTTT.

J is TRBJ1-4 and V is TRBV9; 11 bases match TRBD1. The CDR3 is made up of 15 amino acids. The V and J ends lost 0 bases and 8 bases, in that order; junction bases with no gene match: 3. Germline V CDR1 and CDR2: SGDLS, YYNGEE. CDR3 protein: CASSVAGTGGEKLFF. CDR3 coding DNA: TGTGCCAGCAGCGTAGCTGGGACAGGGGGGGAAAAACTGTTTTTT. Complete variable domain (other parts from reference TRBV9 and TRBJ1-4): DSGVTQTPKHLITATGQRVTLRCSPRSGDLSVYWYQQSLDQGLQFLIQYYNGEERAKGNILERFSAQQFPDLHSELNLSSLELGDSALYFCASSVAGTGGEKLFFGSGTQLSVL.